One TCR beta chain is described in this entry. Cohorts were based on clinical histories the participants reported. Libraries were prepared by immunoSEQ multiplex PCR; TCRdb keeps only in-frame clonotypes and omits some of them. The repertoire has 250,000 to 300,000 clones, roughly 93% of them found once; the top ten carry about 2.5%. The sample belongs to a study of blood T cell repertoires in COVID-19. For the study at large: The United States, Italy and Spain supplied acute and convalescent COVID-19 samples.

Germline values: CDR1 LNHDA, CDR2 SQIVND (reference sequence). V lost 5 bases to trimming and J lost 7 bases, with 9 bases between them. The CDR3 is 12 amino acids. The sample was PBMCs or T cells enriched from blood (not recorded which). This receptor was identified in a woman aged 40 to 49 with acute COVID-19. This rearrangement joins TRBV19 to TRBJ1-5; D uncertain. The CDR3 sequence is CASSFPRQPQHF. CDR3 in DNA: TGTGCCAGTAGTTTCCCTCGGCAGCCCCAGCATTTT.